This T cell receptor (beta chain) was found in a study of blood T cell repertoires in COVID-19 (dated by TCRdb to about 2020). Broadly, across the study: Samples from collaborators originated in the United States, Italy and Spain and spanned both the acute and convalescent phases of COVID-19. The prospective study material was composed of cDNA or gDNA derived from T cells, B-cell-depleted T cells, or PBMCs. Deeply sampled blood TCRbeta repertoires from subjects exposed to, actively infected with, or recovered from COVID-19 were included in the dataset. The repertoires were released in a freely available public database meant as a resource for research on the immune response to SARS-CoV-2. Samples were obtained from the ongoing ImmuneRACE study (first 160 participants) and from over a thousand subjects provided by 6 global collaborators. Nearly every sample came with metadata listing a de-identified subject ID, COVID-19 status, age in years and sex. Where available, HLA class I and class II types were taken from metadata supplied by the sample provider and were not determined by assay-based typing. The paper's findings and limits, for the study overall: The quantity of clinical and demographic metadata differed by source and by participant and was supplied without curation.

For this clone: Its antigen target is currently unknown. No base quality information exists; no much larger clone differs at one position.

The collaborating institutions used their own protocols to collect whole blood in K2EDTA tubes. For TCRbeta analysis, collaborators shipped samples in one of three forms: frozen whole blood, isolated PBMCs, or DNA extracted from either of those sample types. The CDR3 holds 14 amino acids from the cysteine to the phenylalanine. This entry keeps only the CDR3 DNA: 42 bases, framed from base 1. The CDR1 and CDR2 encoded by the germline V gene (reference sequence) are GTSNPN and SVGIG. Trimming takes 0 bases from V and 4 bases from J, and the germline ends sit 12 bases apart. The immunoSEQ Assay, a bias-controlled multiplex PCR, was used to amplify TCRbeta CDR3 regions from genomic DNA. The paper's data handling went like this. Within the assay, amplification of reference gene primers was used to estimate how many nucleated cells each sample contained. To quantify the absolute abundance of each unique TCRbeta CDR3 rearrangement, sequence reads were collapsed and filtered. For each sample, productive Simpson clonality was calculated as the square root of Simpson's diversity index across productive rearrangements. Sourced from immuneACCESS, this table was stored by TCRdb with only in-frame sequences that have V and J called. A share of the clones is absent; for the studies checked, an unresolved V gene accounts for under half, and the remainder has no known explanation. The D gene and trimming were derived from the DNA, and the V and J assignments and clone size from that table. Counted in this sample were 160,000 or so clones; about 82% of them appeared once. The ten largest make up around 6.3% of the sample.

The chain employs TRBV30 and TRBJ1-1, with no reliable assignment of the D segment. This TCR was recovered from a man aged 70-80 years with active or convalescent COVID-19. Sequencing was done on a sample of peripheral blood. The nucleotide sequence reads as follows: TGTGCCTGGAGTGTAATCGGCGAGGGCACTGAAGCTTTCTTT. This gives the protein CAWSVIGEGTEAFF.